The 2 T cell receptor beta chains presented below share a single source sample, sequenced in a study of shared clonotypes between healthy human individuals (dated by TCRdb to 2018 to 2020). Libraries were made using the immunoSEQ multiplex PCR assay. Not all clones reach the TCRdb copy of this immuneACCESS table, which keeps in-frame sequences only. Checked studies attribute under half of the gap to unresolved V genes and leave the rest unexplained. The sample table records 950,000 to 1,100,000 clones; about four fifths of these occur just once. 0.55% to 0.7% of the sample goes to the ten largest clones. The sample comprised memory CD4+ T cells from PBMCs. In light of the paper, this sample's cell subset or site label describes: CD45RA-negative fraction. The receptors shown here come from a young man in good health. Some clones in this sample may be carry-over from other donors' samples.

The chain carries TRBV19 and TRBJ2-7; either TRBD1 or TRBD2 may supply D (5 bases each). V lost 5 bases and J lost 5, with 22 bases in between. This CDR3 is 16 amino acids long. Germline loops: CDR1 LNHDA, CDR2 SQIVND (reference sequence). The DNA of the CDR3 is TGTGCCAGTAGTGGTAATGGGGCGGGCCCGAAGCACGAGCAGTACTTC. Its protein product is CASSGNGAGPKHEQYF.

The rearrangement links TRBV6-5 to TRBJ2-1, with no clear D. CDR1 and CDR2 (germline): MNHEY, SVGAGI. The CDR3 covers 13 residues. Trimming cost V 6 bases and J 11 bases, with 17 bases left between them. Here the CDR3 reads CASSIMTPDQQFF. In DNA form, the CDR3 reads TGTGCCAGCAGCATCATGACCCCCGATCAGCAGTTCTTC.